The 14 T cell receptor beta chains reported below all come from one sample, sequenced in a study of OX40 agonist ivuxolimab in advanced cancers. Using immunoSEQ multiplex PCR, the repertoire was profiled, and TCRdb retains in-frame clones only, with some absent. The table records about 96,000 clones, approximately 84% of them present only once. The source material was CD4+ or CD8+ T cells sorted from blood, sampled in a trial of the OX40 agonist ivuxolimab. The receptors were sampled from an adult with an advanced solid tumor such as melanoma, head and neck, liver or kidney cancer.

The chain combines TRBV2 with TRBJ1-4; D gene ambiguous. V lost 11 bases and J 6 bases, leaving 7 bases between the germline ends. The length of the CDR3 is 10 residues. Germline CDR1 and CDR2: SNHLY and FYNNEI. The CDR3 DNA is TGTGCCTGTGAGGATGAAAAACTGTTTTTT. Protein sequence: CACEDEKLFF.

The gene calls are TRBV4-3 and TRBJ1-2, with D unclear. Germline V gene sequence: CDR1 LGHNA, CDR2 YSLEER. The CDR3 is 13 residues long. Trimming took off 2 bases at V and 7 bases at J, with 11 bases between the two ends. The CDR3: CASSQSGVLGYTF. Here the CDR3 DNA reads TGCGCCAGCAGCCAATCAGGAGTTCTTGGCTACACCTTC.

The gene calls are TRBV6-5 and TRBJ1-1; tentatively, D is TRBD1 (6 bases). Germline V CDR1 and CDR2: MNHEY, SVGAGI. The germline V and J ends were trimmed by 8 bases and 7 bases, with 20 bases remaining between them. This CDR3 has 14 residues. In nucleotides, the CDR3 is TGTGCCAGCGTCAAGAGGGGGTTGGGAATTGAAGCTTTCTTT. This encodes CASVKRGLGIEAFF.

The sample holds a few counts of this clone. The chain has TRBV7-9 and TRBJ2-7; D is possibly TRBD1 or TRBD2 (5 bases each). This CDR3 contains 13 residues. V lost 4 bases, J lost 9 bases, and 16 bases lay in between. Germline V CDR1 and CDR2: SEHNR, FQNEAQ (reference sequence). CDR3 bases: TGTGCCAGCAGCTACCTCCAGGGCGAGGGGCAGTACTTC. Encoded protein: CASSYLQGEGQYF.

The V call is TRBV27, the J call TRBJ1-5; D not certain. The CDR3 is 13 amino acids. Per germline, CDR1 MNHEY and CDR2 SMNVEV (reference sequence). V lost 5 bases, J lost 5 bases, and 10 bases lay in between. The CDR3: CASSAVWDQPQHF. The DNA of the CDR3 is TGTGCCAGCAGTGCGGTTTGGGATCAGCCCCAGCATTTT.

J is TRBJ1-6 and V is TRBV4-1; D perhaps matches TRBD1 (5 bases). The V gene lost 0 bases and the J gene lost 9 bases, with 12 bases spanning the gap. Per germline, CDR1 MGHRA and CDR2 YSYEKL. The CDR3 has 15 amino acids. The CDR3 DNA follows: TGCGCCAGCAGCCAAGATCGGGGGATTGGTTCACCCCTCCACTTT. This translates into CASSQDRGIGSPLHF.

V is TRBV7-2 and J is TRBJ2-3; D might be TRBD1 (5 bases). CDR3 size: 15 residues. Germline CDR1 SGHTA, CDR2 FQGNSA. Between the trimmed V and J ends, which lost 4 bases and 6 bases, there was a span of 17 bases. Here the CDR3 DNA reads TGTGCCAGCAGCTCAGGACAAATTCGGTGGGATACGCAGTATTTT. This gives the protein CASSSGQIRWDTQYF.

As for this clone: One junction end does not reproduce the germline sequence, and a read error may be involved. CDR3 bases: TGCAGCGTGGAAGTGACAGGAAACACCATATATTTT. This codes for CSVEVTGNTIYF. V and J are TRBV29-1 and TRBJ1-3; D is ambiguous. Germline V lookup: CDR1 SQVTM, CDR2 ANQGSEA. This CDR3 spans 12 amino acids. The variable domain in full, with the rest retrieved from reference TRBV29-1 and TRBJ1-3, is SAVISQKPSRDICQRGTSLTIQCQVDSQVTMMFWYRQQPGQSLTLIATANQGSEATYESGFVIDKFPISRPNLTFSTLTVSNMSPEDSSIYLCSVEVTGNTIYFGEGSWLTVV.

The gene calls are TRBV7-8 and TRBJ2-1; D is possibly TRBD2 (6 bases). Trimming cost V 2 bases and J 0 bases, with 14 bases left between them. This CDR3 comprises 17 residues. CDR1 is SGHVS, CDR2 FQNEAQ, per germline. CDR3 in DNA: TGTGCCAGCAGCTTATTTAGCGGCCACAGCTCCTACAATGAGCAGTTCTTC. Its translation is CASSLFSGHSSYNEQFF.

V is TRBV16 and J is TRBJ2-7, with TRBD2 identical over 10 bases. CDR1 is KGHSY and CDR2 is FQNENV in the germline V gene. V lost 1 base to trimming and J lost 2 bases; unmatched junction nucleotides: 8. This CDR3 spans 17 amino acids. This CDR3 is CASSQFGLAGGTYEQYF. As DNA, the CDR3 is TGTGCCAGCAGCCAATTTGGATTAGCGGGGGGTACCTACGAGCAGTACTTC.

V and J are TRBV4-3 and TRBJ2-3, with 9 bases identical to TRBD2. CDR1 LGHNA and CDR2 YSLEER come from the germline V gene. The CDR3 contains 15 residues. The ends lost 7 bases at V and 8 bases at J; junction bases unmatched: 13. CDR3 coding DNA: TGCGCCAGCAAAAGGAGAGCGGGAGGTGCGGGTACGCAGTATTTT. This translates into CASKRRAGGAGTQYF.

This clone was seen only a few times. V usage is TRBV4-3 and J usage is TRBJ1-2; 9 bases are a match to TRBD1. Trimming at V came to 1 base and at J to 8 bases, leaving 8 bases not matched to a gene. This CDR3 region has 15 residues. Germline lookup yields CDR1 LGHNA and CDR2 YSLEER. Here the CDR3 reads CASSQGRTGALGYTF. The DNA for the CDR3 is TGCGCCAGCAGCCAAGGCCGGACAGGGGCCCTCGGCTACACCTTC.

This clone has just a few counts. The chain has TRBV6-6 and TRBJ1-1; D uncertain. The CDR3 has 12 amino acids. Germline assignment: CDR1 MNHNY and CDR2 SVGAGI (reference sequence). V lost 4 bases and J lost 0, with 3 bases in between. Written as DNA, the CDR3 is TGTGCCAGCAGTTTGGTGAACACTGAAGCTTTCTTT. Translating it yields CASSLVNTEAFF.

This chain joins TRBV27 and TRBJ2-7, with TRBD2 as a possible D gene (7 bases). V was shortened by 7 bases and J by 3 bases, with 22 bases between the two germline ends. The CDR3 is 16 amino acids. Germline CDR1 reads MNHEY; CDR2 reads SMNVEV (reference sequence). DNA for the CDR3: TGTGCCAGCACTCGCGAATGGGGGGGCGGGTTCTACGAGCAGTACTTC. Protein product: CASTREWGGGFYEQYF.